This TCR beta chain was identified during a study of liver allograft versus peripheral blood T cells. Overall study: The authors compared T cell receptor repertoires in transplanted livers with those in the peripheral blood of recipients.

Each CDR3 protein gets one entry after TCRdb re-called the reads with MiXCR. Here the sample table reports 60 to 80 distinct CDR3 sequences. Judged by abundance, this clonotype is large. Trimming stripped 3 bases from V and 4 bases from J, with 11 bases between. The CDR3 length is 14 residues. This TCR came from a human patient who had a liver transplant. Certain T cells may be donor cells from the graft. The rearrangement joins TRBV12-3 or TRBV12-4 to TRBJ2-3; D unclear. CDR3 region: CASSFSQRPDTQYF. The CDR3 DNA sequence: TGTGCCAGCAGTTTTAGCCAGCGTCCAGATACGCAGTATTTT.